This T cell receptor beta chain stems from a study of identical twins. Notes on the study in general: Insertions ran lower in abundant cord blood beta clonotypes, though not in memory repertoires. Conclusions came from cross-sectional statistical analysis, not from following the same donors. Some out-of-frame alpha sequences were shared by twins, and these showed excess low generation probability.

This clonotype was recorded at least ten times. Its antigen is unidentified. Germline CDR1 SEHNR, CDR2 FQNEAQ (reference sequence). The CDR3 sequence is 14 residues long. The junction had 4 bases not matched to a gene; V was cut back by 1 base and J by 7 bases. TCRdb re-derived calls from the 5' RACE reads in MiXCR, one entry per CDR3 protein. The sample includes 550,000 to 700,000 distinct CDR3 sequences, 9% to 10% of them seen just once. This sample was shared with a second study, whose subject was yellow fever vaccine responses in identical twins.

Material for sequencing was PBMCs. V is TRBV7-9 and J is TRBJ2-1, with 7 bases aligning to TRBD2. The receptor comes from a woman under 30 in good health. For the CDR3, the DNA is TGTGCCAGCAGCTTAGTATCGGGAGGAAATGAGCAGTTCTTC. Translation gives CASSLVSGGNEQFF.